What follows are 3 T cell receptor beta chains derived from one specimen sequenced in a study of identical twins. MiXCR, run by TCRdb on the 5' RACE reads, gives a single entry per CDR3 protein. The sample has a few hundred thousand distinct CDR3 sequences; 5.5% to 7.5% are singletons. A further study also used this sample, focusing on T cells expressing NK-cell markers.

Sequenced: CD8+ T cells sorted from blood. These receptors were taken from a woman between 18 and 29 years old in good health.

This clonotype was counted only a few times. The chain combines TRBV3-1 with TRBJ2-3, with D perhaps matching TRBD2 (6 bases). The germline CDR1 and CDR2 sequences are LGHDT and YNNKEL (reference sequence). Between the trimmed V and J ends, which lost 2 bases and 6 bases, there was a span of 12 bases. The CDR3 sequence is 14 residues long. CDR3 sequence reads: CASSQLGGIDTQYF. CDR3 coding DNA: TGTGCCAGCAGCCAACTGGGGGGAATCGATACGCAGTATTTT.

This clonotype has ten or more counts. This chain uses TRBV6-5 with TRBJ2-1, with TRBD1 identical over 7 bases. Germline loops: CDR1 MNHEY, CDR2 SVGAGI. V shed 4 bases and J 6 bases; nucleotides not matched to a gene: 3. This CDR3 is built from 13 residues. The CDR3 here is CASSSRDSNEQFF. The CDR3 DNA sequence: TGTGCCAGCAGTTCTCGGGACAGCAATGAGCAGTTCTTC.

This clonotype was detected many times. The V and J genes are TRBV11-2 and TRBJ2-1; 14 bases line up with TRBD2. CDR3 length: 15 residues. The trim removed 2 bases at V and 7 bases at J, leaving 1 base unmatched. In germline, CDR1 is SGHAT, CDR2 FQNNGV. The CDR3 region is CASSLWTSGGNEQFF. DNA of the CDR3: TGTGCCAGCAGCTTATGGACTAGCGGGGGGAATGAGCAGTTCTTC.